Listed here is a single T cell receptor (beta chain). Its antigen target is currently unknown. Base-call qualities are not available, and no considerably larger clone is one nucleotide away. This sample is drawn from a study of T cells in localized non-small cell lung cancer (dated by TCRdb to 2020 to 2022). About the full investigation: The study examined T cell repertoires in approximately 240 patients with early-stage NSCLC and compared tumors with uninvolved tumor-adjacent lungs. The mean age of the NSCLC patients was around 65 years, with 120 to 150 men and about a hundred women. The cohort comprised roughly 240 treatment-naïve NSCLC patients with resected, localized lung tumors.

At diagnosis, tumor, uninvolved tumor-adjacent lung and peripheral blood were collected and then preserved as a mix of FFPE and fresh-frozen material. For TCR repertoire profiling, blood samples were analyzed as peripheral blood mononuclear cells. The junction shows trimming of 6 bases on V and 3 bases on J, plus 15 bases between the germline ends. In the germline V gene, CDR1 corresponds to SGHAT and CDR2 to FQNNGV. The CDR3 runs 15 residues from the cysteine to the phenylalanine. Kept here is only the CDR3 DNA, which spans 45 bases and is read in frame from base 1. Points the paper makes about the study in general: Multi-region tumor sequencing was not performed, so intratumor heterogeneity could not be excluded. A median of about 55 of the top 100 tumor clones were detected in paired uninvolved adjacent lung, and around 30 of these tumor clones were also found among the top 100 clones of the paired uninvolved adjacent lung. Longer overall survival was associated with higher T cell density in blood, whereas shorter survival was associated with higher clonality in adjacent lung. Because of the exploratory design, TCR variables were selected using unadjusted p-values without false-discovery rate correction. Uninvolved tumor-adjacent lung showed the highest T cell clonality, higher than tumor, which suggests more focused antigenic responses in the adjacent lung.

The immunoSEQ Assay was used to sequence TCR beta CDR3 regions from DNA. The source study handled its data this way. T cell density was computed as TCR beta template counts normalized to usable DNA estimated by amplifying housekeeping genes. Using the preseqR package, richness was estimated by extrapolating to 120,000 templates for tissue samples and 400,000 templates for PBMC samples. Clonality was taken to be one minus Pielou's evenness. Tissue-enriched TCRs were identified by differential abundance testing using productive amino-acid clonotypes, minimum total count 5 and alpha 0.1. The Jaccard Index and the Morisita Overlap Index were used to measure repertoire overlap between compartments. GLIPH grouped TCR beta CDR3s together with public tetramer-defined viral CDR3s, and a viral motif had to include at least three viral sequences and also show V-gene enrichment. The clones in this table, taken by TCRdb from immuneACCESS, are in-frame only. Not every clone is retained; where verified, under half of the shortfall comes from an unresolved V gene, and the cause of the rest is unknown. Clone size and V and J calls were adopted from that table, with D and trimming inferred from the DNA. The sample table contains 75,000 to 80,000 clones; only one count was recorded for 80% of them. The top ten constitute nearly 9.5% of the sample.

The sequence derives from an older female donor with stage I lung adenocarcinoma. This chain joins TRBV11-2 to TRBJ2-1, with the D gene not clear enough to name. The starting material was peripheral blood, obtained before any cancer treatment. The CDR3 protein sequence reads: CASREAVRIYNEQFF. The DNA sequence is TGTGCCAGCAGGGAAGCCGTACGCATCTACAATGAGCAGTTCTTC. The CDR3, completed at both ends by the reference TRBV11-2 and TRBJ2-1 genes, gives the full variable domain EAGVAQSPRYKIIEKRQSVAFWCNPISGHATLYWYQQILGQGPKLLIQFQNNGVVDDSQLPKDRFSAERLKGVDSTLKIQPAKLEDSAVYLCASREAVRIYNEQFFGPGTRLTVL.